The next 10 T cell receptor beta chains were all read from a single sample in a study of T cell responses to AZD1222 COVID-19 vaccine. The method was immunoSEQ multiplex PCR; TCRdb's version includes in-frame clones alone and lacks a portion of them. This table holds around 100,000 clones, around nine tenths found once. Specimen: peripheral blood, collected on day 0 of AZD1222 vaccination. The source is an adult in good health.

The chain has TRBV7-8 and TRBJ1-3, with TRBD1 matching over 8 bases. CDR1 is SGHVS, CDR2 FQNEAQ, per germline. The CDR3 loop spans 14 amino acids. With 8 bases clipped from V and 4 bases from J, the junction kept 7 bases outside the gene matches. CDR3 nucleotides: TGTGCCAGCGGACCACAGGGGGTAGGAAACACCATATATTTT. Amino acids: CASGPQGVGNTIYF.

The chain joins TRBV15 to TRBJ2-7; 12 bases agree with TRBD2. Germline CDR1 is LNHNV and CDR2 is YYDKDF (reference sequence). Trimming cost V 6 bases and J 6 bases; bases outside gene matches: 0. This CDR3 is built from 12 residues. This CDR3 reads CATRLAGGEQYF. The CDR3 DNA sequence: TGTGCCACCAGACTAGCGGGAGGCGAGCAGTACTTC. Full variable domain (missing parts from reference TRBV15 and TRBJ2-7): DAMVIQNPRYQVTQFGKPVTLSCSQTLNHNVMYWYQQKSSQAPKLLFHYYDKDFNNEADTPDNFQSRRPNTSFCFLDIRSPGLGDTAMYLCATRLAGGEQYFGPGTRLTVT.

The chain employs TRBV5-8 and TRBJ2-7; TRBD2 matches 8 bases. The CDR3 loop spans 18 amino acids. Unmatched junction bases numbered 17, after V lost 4 bases and J lost 2 bases. Per germline, CDR1 SGHTS and CDR2 YDEGEE. Here the CDR3 DNA reads TGTGCCAGCAGCCAACCGGGGGGGTGGGAGACAGGAGCCTACGAGCAGTACTTC. Protein sequence: CASSQPGGWETGAYEQYF.

The chain uses TRBV28 and TRBJ1-2, with a tentative D call TRBD1 (5 bases). Trimming took 3 bases from V and 2 from J, leaving 10 bases between them. The CDR3 is made up of 14 amino acids. Germline V gene sequence: CDR1 MDHEN, CDR2 SYDVKM. CDR3 protein: CASSLGGGNYGYTF. The CDR3 DNA reads TGTGCCAGCAGTTTGGGGGGGGGAAACTATGGCTACACCTTC.

The J gene is TRBJ1-2, the V gene TRBV5-6, with D unresolved. Deletions cut 4 bases from V and 5 bases from J, with 9 bases between. CDR1 and CDR2 (germline): SGHDT, YYEEEE. CDR3 size: 12 residues. In DNA form, the CDR3 reads TGTGCCAGCAGCCCCCGGGATTATGGCTACACCTTC. Amino acids: CASSPRDYGYTF.

This clone was seen more than once but under ten times. The chain recombines TRBV5-1 with TRBJ1-5, with no clear D. V was pared by 4 bases and J by 7 bases, with 12 bases between. Per germline, CDR1 SGHRS and CDR2 YFSETQ. The CDR3 has 13 amino acids. The CDR3 reads CASSRGAGQPQHF. The CDR3 DNA follows: TGCGCCAGCAGCCGGGGAGCCGGACAGCCCCAGCATTTT.

The CDR3 loop reads CASSIGTGYQPQHF. CDR3 DNA: TGTGCCAGCAGTATCGGGACAGGGTATCAGCCCCAGCATTTT. The chain employs TRBV27 and TRBJ1-5; 9 bases match TRBD1. With V trimmed by 5 bases and J by 5 bases, 4 bases remained unmatched. Germline CDR1 and CDR2: MNHEY and SMNVEV (reference sequence). The CDR3 extends over 14 amino acids.

The chain links TRBV27 to TRBJ1-1; 8 bases are a match to TRBD1. The junction had 7 bases not matched to a gene; V was cut back by 10 bases and J by 3 bases. The length of the CDR3 is 13 residues. Per the germline V gene, CDR1 is MNHEY and CDR2 is SMNVEV (reference sequence). This CDR3 is CATSGGVDTEAFF. The CDR3 nucleotides read TGTGCCACATCAGGGGGCGTCGACACTGAAGCTTTCTTT.

This chain uses TRBV6-2 or TRBV6-3 with TRBJ1-1; D not resolved. The CDR3 runs 16 residues. The V and J ends lost 0 bases and 0 bases respectively, with 11 bases between them. Germline loops: CDR1 MNHEY, CDR2 SVGEGT. The CDR3 is CASSYSLGGLNTEAFF. The CDR3 DNA reads as TGTGCCAGCAGTTACTCGCTTGGAGGTTTGAACACTGAAGCTTTCTTT.

The CDR3 loop is CASRGVIELDQETQYF. The DNA for the CDR3 is TGTGCCAGCAGGGGGGTAATCGAGTTGGACCAAGAGACCCAGTACTTC. The J gene is TRBJ2-5, the V gene TRBV2; either TRBD1 or TRBD2 may supply D (5 bases each). Germline assignment: CDR1 SNHLY and CDR2 FYNNEI. V lost 6 bases and J 0 bases, leaving 17 bases between the germline ends. The CDR3 has 16 residues.